These T cell receptor beta chains were read from a single sample in a study of identical twins. TCRdb used MiXCR to reprocess the 5' RACE reads, holding one entry per CDR3 protein. The sample has some 1,600,000 distinct CDR3 sequences, about 30% seen once. Input material: cord blood. The receptor set was obtained from a newborn girl in good health. The CDR3 runs from the conserved cysteine through the conserved F or W. D genes are given only for firm matches. Only some rows state a clone size, as once, few, many or a class for expanded clones.

V	J	size	D	CDR3	DNA
TRBV25-1	TRBJ1-1	few	.	CASSESPGAHTEAFF	TGTGCCAGCAGTGAATCCCCGGGGGCGCATACTGAAGCTTTCTTT
TRBV7-2	TRBJ2-1	.	TRBD2	CASSLVASGSDEQFF	TGTGCCAGCAGCTTAGTCGCTAGCGGGAGTGATGAGCAGTTCTTC
TRBV6-5	TRBJ2-7	.	TRBD2	CASRQLAGRNEQYF	TGTGCCAGCAGGCAACTAGCGGGAAGGAATGAGCAGTACTTC
TRBV11-2	TRBJ2-1	many	.	CASSLFGSSYNEQFF	TGTGCCAGCAGCTTATTTGGCAGCTCCTACAATGAGCAGTTCTTC
TRBV6-5	TRBJ1-6	few	TRBD1	CASSYSRPGQSNSPLHF	TGTGCCAGCAGTTATTCCCGACCGGGACAGAGTAATTCACCCCTCCACTTT
TRBV28	TRBJ1-2	few	.	CASSFPGADYTF	TGTGCCAGCAGTTTTCCAGGGGCGGACTACACCTTC
TRBV20-1	TRBJ2-5	.	.	CSARDQGTQETQYF	TGCAGTGCTAGAGATCAGGGGACCCAAGAGACCCAGTACTTC
TRBV7-2	TRBJ1-2	few	.	CASSKYGSRFGYTF	TGTGCCAGCAGTAAATACGGAAGCCGGTTTGGCTACACCTTC
TRBV10-3	TRBJ1-1	few	.	CAISPSVPGPLEAFF	TGTGCCATCAGCCCATCCGTACCGGGACCGCTTGAAGCTTTCTTT
TRBV28	TRBJ2-3	.	.	CAGSRHGTDTQYF	TGTGCCGGCAGTCGACACGGCACAGATACGCAGTATTTT
TRBV27	TRBJ2-4	.	.	CASSSKAKNIQYF	TGTGCCAGCAGTTCGAAGGCCAAAAACATTCAGTACTTC
TRBV7-9	TRBJ2-4	.	TRBD1	CASSLGWTGEAIAKNIQYF	TGTGCCAGCAGCTTAGGATGGACAGGGGAAGCTATAGCCAAAAACATTCAGTACTTC
TRBV12-3/TRBV12-4	TRBJ1-6	few	.	CASSDGDNSPLHF	TGTGCCAGCAGTGACGGAGACAATTCACCCCTCCACTTT
TRBV4-2	TRBJ2-6	few	.	CASSQEGGRIRGGANVLTF	TGTGCCAGCAGCCAAGAAGGGGGTAGGATACGTGGTGGGGCCAACGTCCTGACTTTC
TRBV25-1	TRBJ2-1	.	.	CASSADEVYNEQFF	TGTGCCAGCAGCGCAGATGAGGTATACAATGAGCAGTTCTTC
TRBV7-8	TRBJ1-6	few	TRBD1	CASSLFRDRDNSPLHF	TGTGCCAGCAGCTTATTCCGGGACAGGGATAATTCACCCCTCCACTTT
TRBV12-3/TRBV12-4	TRBJ1-2	many	.	CASSFAGVDGYTF	TGTGCCAGCAGTTTTGCAGGGGTGGATGGCTACACCTTC
TRBV27	TRBJ2-1	.	.	CASSLFGWAGPYNEQFF	TGTGCCAGCAGTTTATTTGGTTGGGCGGGTCCCTACAATGAGCAGTTCTTC
TRBV20-1	TRBJ2-7	.	TRBD1	CSAADAASTGGRDEQYF	TGCAGTGCTGCCGACGCGGCCAGTACAGGGGGCAGGGACGAGCAGTACTTC
TRBV6-2/TRBV6-3	TRBJ2-7	few	.	CTSRPGLRNHEQYF	TGTACCAGCAGGCCGGGACTCCGAAACCACGAGCAGTACTTC
TRBV30	TRBJ2-1	.	TRBD2	CARTTSGGLYEQFF	TGTGCCCGTACTACTAGCGGGGGTTTATATGAGCAGTTCTTC
TRBV5-1	TRBJ1-5	.	TRBD1	CASSLWPGTGYQPQHF	TGCGCCAGCAGCTTGTGGCCCGGGACAGGGTATCAGCCCCAGCATTTT
TRBV30	TRBJ2-7	few	TRBD2	CAWSHLAGLSYEQYF	TGTGCCTGGAGTCATCTAGCGGGGCTCTCCTACGAGCAGTACTTC
TRBV7-6	TRBJ1-6	few	.	CASSLAGRINSPLHF	TGTGCCAGCAGCTTAGCGGGGCGGATTAATTCACCCCTCCACTTT